This is a list of T cell receptor beta chains from one sample in a study of CD8 T cells in ankylosing spondylitis. TCRdb ran MiXCR on the 5' RACE reads and lists one entry per CDR3 protein. The sample shows about 220,000 distinct CDR3 sequences, around 16% of them seen only once. The material sequenced was blood, either unsorted or a sorted T cell fraction (not recorded which). The receptor source for this set is a male donor with ankylosing spondylitis. Both conserved end residues are part of each CDR3. The D gene is left open where the match is weak. Some rows have no size entry. The others give once, few or many, or a class for an expanded clone.

TRBJ2-1,TRBV9,TRBD1,few,CASSPDRDAYNEQFF,TGTGCCAGCAGCCCGGACAGGGATGCCTACAATGAGCAGTTCTTC
TRBJ1-1,TRBV13,NA,NA,CASSLGDQGAFF,TGTGCCAGCAGCTTAGGGGACCAGGGAGCTTTCTTT
TRBJ2-1,TRBV9,TRBD2,NA,CASRTSGSNEQFF,TGTGCCAGCCGGACTAGCGGGAGCAATGAGCAGTTCTTC
TRBJ2-5,TRBV12-3/TRBV12-4,NA,NA,CASRGGYQETQYF,TGTGCCAGCAGAGGGGGGTACCAAGAGACCCAGTACTTC
TRBJ2-7,TRBV27,NA,NA,CASSLSQGSYEQYF,TGTGCCAGCAGTTTATCGCAGGGGAGCTACGAGCAGTACTTC
TRBJ2-7,TRBV6-2/TRBV6-3,NA,once,CASSYSVSAHEQYF,TGTGCCAGCAGTTACAGTGTTAGCGCTCACGAGCAGTACTTC
TRBJ2-2,TRBV7-9,NA,NA,CASSGDAGYTGELFF,TGTGCCAGCAGCGGAGATGCGGGGTACACCGGGGAGCTGTTTTTT
TRBJ2-3,TRBV27,TRBD1,NA,CASSPTGTGIADTQYF,TGTGCCAGCAGTCCAACCGGGACAGGGATAGCAGATACGCAGTATTTT
TRBJ2-1,TRBV5-6,NA,few,CASSLLSGNEQFF,TGTGCCAGCAGCTTACTCTCAGGGAATGAGCAGTTCTTC
TRBJ2-7,TRBV2,NA,NA,CASTEHEQYF,TGTGCCAGCACCGAACACGAGCAGTACTTC
TRBJ2-1,TRBV3-1,NA,NA,CASSPLLESYEQFF,TGTGCCAGCAGCCCCCTACTTGAAAGTTATGAGCAGTTCTTC
TRBJ2-3,TRBV6-1,TRBD2,NA,CASGPRGGSTDTQYF,TGTGCCAGCGGCCCACGGGGGGGTAGCACAGATACGCAGTATTTT
TRBJ2-1,TRBV3-1,TRBD2,few,CASSQETYGGRAGEQFF,TGTGCCAGCAGCCAAGAAACTTATGGCGGGAGGGCCGGGGAGCAGTTCTTC
TRBJ2-7,TRBV29-1,NA,NA,CSVVEESEQYF,TGCAGCGTTGTTGAGGAGTCCGAGCAGTACTTC
TRBJ1-2,TRBV6-5,TRBD1,few,CASSYTGTGWYGYTF,TGTGCCAGCAGTTACACCGGGACAGGGTGGTATGGCTACACCTTC
TRBJ2-3,TRBV7-8,NA,NA,CASSQPRDFTTDTQYF,TGTGCCAGCAGCCAACCCCGGGACTTCACCACAGATACGCAGTATTTT